These T cell receptor beta chains were read from a single sample in a study of cytomegalovirus exposure and HLA in healthy donors. TCRdb's copy holds only in-frame clones and misses some; the assay was immunoSEQ multiplex PCR. The sample consists of about 160,000 clones, 75% to 90% of them appearing once. Material for sequencing was PBMCs. These receptors originate from a woman between 18 and 29 years old in good health and CMV-seronegative. CDR3s include the opening cysteine and the closing phenylalanine or tryptophan. A D gene is named only where the DNA matches it firmly. Clone sizes are given selectively: once, few, many, or a class where the clone is expanded.

>NA|NA|TRBJ1-2|TRBV2
TGTGCCAGCGGACGGGATACCTATGGCTACACCTTC
CASGRDTYGYTF
>NA|NA|TRBJ1-2|TRBV19
TGTGCCAGTAGTATAATGGTTCTGTCCCCTGAGGGCGACAACTATGGCTACACCTTC
CASSIMVLSPEGDNYGYTF
>NA|NA|TRBJ2-1|TRBV4-1
TGCGCCAGCAGCCAACAGGGATCCTCTTACAATGAGCAGTTCTTC
CASSQQGSSYNEQFF
>NA|TRBD1|TRBJ1-2|TRBV28
TGTGCCAGCAGCCTTCTACAGGGGACAGCCTATGGCTACACCTTC
CASSLLQGTAYGYTF
>NA|NA|TRBJ1-2|TRBV7-9
TGTGCCAGCAGCTTCCGGGGGATCGGCTACACCTTC
CASSFRGIGYTF
>NA|NA|TRBJ1-1|TRBV7-2
TGTGCCAGCAGCCCCCACACAGGGAGGAACACTGAAGCTTTCTTT
CASSPHTGRNTEAFF
>once|NA|TRBJ2-1|TRBV19
TGTGCCAGTAGGCCCGACTCCGCCAATGAGCAGTTCTTC
CASRPDSANEQFF
>NA|NA|TRBJ1-2|TRBV25-1
TGTGCCAGCAGTGCCAACAGCCGCTATGGCTACACCTTC
CASSANSRYGYTF
>NA|NA|TRBJ2-5|TRBV5-6
TGTGCCAGCAGCTTGCCCCTAGGAATGCAGTACTTC
CASSLPLGMQYF
>NA|TRBD1|TRBJ1-1|TRBV19
TGTGCCAGTCTAACCGCTCCGGGACAGTTGAACACTGAAGCTTTCTTT
CASLTAPGQLNTEAFF
>NA|NA|TRBJ1-1|TRBV6-1
TGTGCCAGCAGTGAAAGGGGCCTAATGAGCACTGAAGCTTTCTTT
CASSERGLMSTEAFF
>NA|TRBD1|TRBJ1-1|TRBV11-2
TGTGCCAGCAGCAACCTCCCGGGACAGGGCAGTGAAGCTTTCTTT
CASSNLPGQGSEAFF
>NA|TRBD1|TRBJ2-7|TRBV7-9
TGTGCCAGCAGCCAGGACAGGCTGGGCCCCTCGGAAGAGCAGTACTTC
CASSQDRLGPSEEQYF
>few|TRBD1|TRBJ1-2|TRBV5-1
TGCGCCAGCAGCTTGTCCCGAGTGACAGGGGGCTATGGCTACACCTTC
CASSLSRVTGGYGYTF
>NA|TRBD1|TRBJ2-7|TRBV28
TGTGCCACCGGACAGGGAGATTACGAGCAGTACTTC
CATGQGDYEQYF
>NA|NA|TRBJ1-2|TRBV27
TGTGCCAGCAGTTTATCCCCCCGGGCGGGGTCGTATGGCTACACCTTC
CASSLSPRAGSYGYTF
>NA|NA|TRBJ2-3|TRBV19
TGTACCAGTATCAGCGCCAGTTTAGATACGCAGTATTTT
CTSISASLDTQYF
>NA|NA|TRBJ1-1|TRBV7-9
TGTGCCAGCAGCCCTCGAGGGGGTTGGACTGAAGCTTTCTTT
CASSPRGGWTEAFF
>NA|NA|TRBJ1-1|TRBV11-3
TGTGCCAGCAGCTTAATCCAGCGACCCCAGAAGAACACTGAAGCTTTCTTT
CASSLIQRPQKNTEAFF
>NA|TRBD1|TRBJ1-2|TRBV27
TGTGCCAGCAGTTCCACGAACAGGGGCTATGGCTACACCTTC
CASSSTNRGYGYTF
>NA|NA|TRBJ1-1|TRBV2
TGTGCCAGCCTCCACGGAGTTGTTAACACTGAAGCTTTCTTT
CASLHGVVNTEAFF
>NA|NA|TRBJ1-6|TRBV4-1
TGCGCCAGCAGCCAAGACAGCTCCTATAATTCACCCCTCCACTTT
CASSQDSSYNSPLHF
>NA|TRBD1|TRBJ1-2|TRBV6-1
TGTGCCAGCAGTGAAGAAGGGACAGCGTCCTATGGCTACACCTTC
CASSEEGTASYGYTF
>NA|NA|TRBJ2-7|TRBV6-5
TGTGCCAGCAGTTACCGGCAGGGTATGAGGGAGCAGTACTTC
CASSYRQGMREQYF
>NA|NA|TRBJ1-6|TRBV28
TGTGCCACCCTCGGCGGGGGATATAATTCACCCCTCCACTTT
CATLGGGYNSPLHF